The entry below describes one T cell receptor beta chain. TCRdb re-called the 5' RACE reads and gives one entry per CDR3 protein, without DNA. The sample's table shows about 260,000 distinct CDR3 sequences. The CDR3 has 11 amino acids. Germline V lookup: CDR1 MNHEY, CDR2 SVGEGT. This entry is derived from a study of T cells expressing NK-cell markers. Sequences were obtained from blood T cells: a sorted CD56 or NKG2C T cell subset, CD4+ or CD8+ T cells, or bulk PBMC T cells (not recorded which). The V call is TRBV6-2 or TRBV6-3, the J call TRBJ2-5; there is no DNA to check the TCRdb D call of TRBD1. The receptor's source is a woman between 18 and 69 years old in good health. The CDR3 reads CATNPGSSQYF.